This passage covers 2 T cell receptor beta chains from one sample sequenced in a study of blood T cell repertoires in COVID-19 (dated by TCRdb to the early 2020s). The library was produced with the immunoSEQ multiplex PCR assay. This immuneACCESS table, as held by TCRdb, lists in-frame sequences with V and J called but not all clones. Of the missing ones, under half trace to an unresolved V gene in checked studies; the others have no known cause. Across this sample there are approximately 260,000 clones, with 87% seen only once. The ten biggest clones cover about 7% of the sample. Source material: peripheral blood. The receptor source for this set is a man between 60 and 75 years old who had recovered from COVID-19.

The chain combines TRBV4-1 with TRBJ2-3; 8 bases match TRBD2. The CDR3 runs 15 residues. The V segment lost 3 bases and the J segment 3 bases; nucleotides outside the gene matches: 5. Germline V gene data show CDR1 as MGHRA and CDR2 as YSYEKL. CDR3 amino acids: CASSHSGGQTDTQYF. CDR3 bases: TGCGCCAGCAGCCACAGCGGGGGCCAAACAGATACGCAGTATTTT.

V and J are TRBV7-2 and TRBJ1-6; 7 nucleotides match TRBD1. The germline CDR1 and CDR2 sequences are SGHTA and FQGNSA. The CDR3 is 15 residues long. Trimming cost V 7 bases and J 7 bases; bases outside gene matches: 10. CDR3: CASTLGPTGNSPLHF. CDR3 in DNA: TGTGCCAGCACCCTGGGGCCGACAGGGAATTCACCCCTCCACTTT.